The present T cell receptor beta chain was sequenced within a study of blood T cell repertoires in COVID-19. Whole-study context: The cDNA or gDNA used as material had been derived from T cells, B-cell-depleted T cells, or PBMCs.

Per the original data handling: Amplifying reference gene primers gave estimates of nucleated cell counts. TCRdb's table, derived via immunoSEQ multiplex PCR, lists solely in-frame clones and lacks some. That table furnishes V, J and clone size, whereas the DNA furnished D and trimming. In the table there are 350,000 to 400,000 clones, about 89% of which are singletons. Participants reported their clinical history, and cohort assignment relied on those reports. Exposed participants encountered a COVID-19 case during the 2 weeks preceding study entry. Material: PBMCs or T cells enriched from blood (not recorded which). The sequence derives from a woman in her 40s who had been exposed to COVID-19.

The CDR3 spells CASSPYSTDTQYF. The CDR3 nucleotides are TGTGCCAGCAGCCCCTACAGCACAGATACGCAGTATTTT. This chain uses TRBV3-1 (or the pseudogene TRBV3-2) with TRBJ2-3; D not resolved. V was clipped by 4 bases and J by 0 bases, with 5 bases between them. Per germline, CDR1 LGHDT and CDR2 YNNKEL (reference sequence). The CDR3 is 13 residues long.